What follows are 3 T cell receptor beta chains derived from one specimen sequenced in a study of cytomegalovirus exposure and HLA in healthy donors. The PCR employed 60 Vbeta primers together with 13 Jbeta primers. Profiling relied on immunoSEQ multiplex PCR, and the TCRdb table lists in-frame clones only, not all of them. The table records tens of thousands of clones, about four fifths of them present only once. Sequenced sample: PBMCs. These receptors all come from a woman between 25 and 40 years old in good health and CMV-seronegative.

The chain carries TRBV7-2 and TRBJ1-1, with D perhaps matching TRBD1 (5 bases). The CDR3 has 14 amino acids. Germline-derived CDR1 and CDR2 are SGHTA and FQGNSA. The V end lost 3 bases, the J end lost 3 bases, and 11 bases lay between the germline ends. The CDR3 coding sequence is TGTGCCAGCAGCTTCTACTTAGGGGACACTGAAGCTTTCTTT. Protein: CASSFYLGDTEAFF. Looking up the rest from reference TRBV7-2 and TRBJ1-1 gives the full variable domain: GAGVSQSPSNKVTEKGKDVELRCDPISGHTALYWYRQSLGQGLEFLIYFQGNSAPDKSGLPSDRFSAERTGGSVSTLTIQRTQQEDSAVYLCASSFYLGDTEAFFGQGTRLTVV.

The chain recombines TRBV5-1 with TRBJ2-5; 12 nucleotides match TRBD1. Germline V gene data show CDR1 as SGHRS and CDR2 as YFSETQ. There are 15 residues in the CDR3. J was trimmed by 5 bases and V by 4 bases; bases with no gene match: 6. The CDR3 coding sequence is TGCGCCAGCAGCCCTGGGACAGGGGGCCGGGAGACCCAGTACTTC. This sequence encodes CASSPGTGGRETQYF.

The chain recombines TRBV14 with TRBJ2-7, with D maybe TRBD1 (7 bases). Germline values: CDR1 SGHDN, CDR2 FVKESK. The CDR3 is 15 residues long. Trimming took off 0 bases at V and 7 bases at J, with 16 bases between the two ends. This chain's CDR3 is CASSQERQGGVEQYF. The CDR3 DNA follows: TGTGCCAGCAGCCAAGAACGGCAGGGGGGCGTTGAGCAGTACTTC.